This TCR beta chain derives from a study of CD8+ T cells in alopecia areata. Treatment denoted: oral pan-JAK inhibitor, 5-10 mg twice daily. PBMCs, the starting material, were the source of sorted CD4+ and CD8+ T cells. Regarding this clone: Its antigen is unknown.

Overall study findings and caveats: Uncertainty remains about how baseline CD8+ expansion links to response, with one nonresponder. Shared TCR sequences were less clear between patients than in mice, possibly partly from HLA diversity.

Germline CDR1 and CDR2: SGHNT and YENEEA. Trimming removed 3 bases from V and 3 bases from J, with 19 bases in between. The CDR3 contains 17 residues. The authors extracted RNA and reverse transcribed it into cDNA as the sequencing template. Sequenced by immunoSEQ multiplex PCR; TCRdb stores in-frame clones only, minus some. The sample lists some 160,000 clones, under 70% occurring once. The chain joins TRBV11-3 to TRBJ2-3; tentative D call: TRBD1 (6 bases). The starting material was CD4+ T cells sorted from blood, obtained at week 4, from a patient treated with tofacitinib. This receptor was taken from a human donor with alopecia areata. The CDR3 DNA follows: TGTGCCAGCAGCTTTGGTCCCACAGGGTCGGGGACAGATACGCAGTATTTT. Translation: CASSFGPTGSGTDTQYF. Together with reference TRBV11-3 and TRBJ2-3, the CDR3 gives the full variable domain: EAGVVQSPRYKIIEKKQPVAFWCNPISGHNTLYWYLQNLGQGPELLIRYENEEAVDDSQLPKDRFSAERLKGVDSTLKIQPAELGDSAVYLCASSFGPTGSGTDTQYFGPGTRLTVL.